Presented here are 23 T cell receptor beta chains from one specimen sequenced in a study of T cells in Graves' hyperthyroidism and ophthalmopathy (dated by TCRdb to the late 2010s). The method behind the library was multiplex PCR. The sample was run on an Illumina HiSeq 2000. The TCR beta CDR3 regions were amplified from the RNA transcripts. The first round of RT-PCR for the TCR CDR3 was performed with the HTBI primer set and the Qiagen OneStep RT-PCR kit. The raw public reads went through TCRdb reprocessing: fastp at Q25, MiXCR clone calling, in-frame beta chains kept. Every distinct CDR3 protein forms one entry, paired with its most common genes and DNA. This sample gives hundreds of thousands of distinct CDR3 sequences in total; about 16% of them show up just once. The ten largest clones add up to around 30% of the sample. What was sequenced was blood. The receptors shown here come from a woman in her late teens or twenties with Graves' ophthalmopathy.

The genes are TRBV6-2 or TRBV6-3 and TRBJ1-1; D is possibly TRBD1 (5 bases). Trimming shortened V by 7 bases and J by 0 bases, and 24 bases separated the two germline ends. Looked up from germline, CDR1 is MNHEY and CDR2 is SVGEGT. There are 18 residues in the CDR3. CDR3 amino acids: CASNKKWQGAGMNTEAFF. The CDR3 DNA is TGTGCCAGCAACAAGAAGTGGCAGGGAGCCGGAATGAACACTGAAGCTTTCTTT.

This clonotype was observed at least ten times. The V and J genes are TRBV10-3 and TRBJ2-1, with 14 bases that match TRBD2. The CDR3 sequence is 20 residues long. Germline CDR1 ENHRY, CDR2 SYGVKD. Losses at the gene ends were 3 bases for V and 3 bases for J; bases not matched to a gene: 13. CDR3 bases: TGTGCCATCAGTGATACCCCGGGACTAGCGGGAGATGGTGTCTACAATGAGCAGTTCTTC. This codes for CAISDTPGLAGDGVYNEQFF.

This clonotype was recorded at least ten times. The CDR3 is CASSLEGDPIVYEQYF. In DNA form, the CDR3 reads TGTGCCAGCAGCTTAGAAGGGGACCCCATAGTCTACGAGCAGTACTTC. The chain has TRBV11-2 and TRBJ2-7; TRBD1 or TRBD2 may be the D gene (5 bases each). The CDR3 loop spans 16 amino acids. V was cut by 0 bases and J by 3 bases, with 15 bases left in between. CDR1 is SGHAT and CDR2 is FQNNGV in the germline V gene. The full variable domain, completed using reference TRBV11-2 and TRBJ2-7, is EAGVAQSPRYKIIEKRQSVAFWCNPISGHATLYWYQQILGQGPKLLIQFQNNGVVDDSQLPKDRFSAERLKGVDSTLKIQPAKLEDSAVYLCASSLEGDPIVYEQYFGPGTRLTVT.

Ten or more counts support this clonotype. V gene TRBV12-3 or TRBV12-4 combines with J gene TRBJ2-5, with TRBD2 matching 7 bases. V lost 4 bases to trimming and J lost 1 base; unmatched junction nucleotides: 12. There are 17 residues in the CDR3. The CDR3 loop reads CASSSDPSGIIQETQYF. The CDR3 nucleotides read TGTGCCAGCAGTTCAGACCCTAGCGGAATCATCCAAGAGACCCAGTACTTC.

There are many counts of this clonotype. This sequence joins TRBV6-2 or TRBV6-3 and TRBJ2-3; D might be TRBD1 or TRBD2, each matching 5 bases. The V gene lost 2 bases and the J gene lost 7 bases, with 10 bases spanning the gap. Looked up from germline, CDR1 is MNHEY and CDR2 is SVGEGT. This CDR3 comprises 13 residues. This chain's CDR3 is CASSYGGPYTQYF. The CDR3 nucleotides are TGTGCCAGCAGTTACGGGGGTCCGTATACGCAGTATTTT.

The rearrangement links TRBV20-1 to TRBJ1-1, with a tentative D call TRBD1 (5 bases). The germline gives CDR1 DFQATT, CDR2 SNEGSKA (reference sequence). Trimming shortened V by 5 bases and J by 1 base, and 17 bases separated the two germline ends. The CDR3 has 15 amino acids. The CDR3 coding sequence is TGCAGTGCTGGACTAGCGGGGGGGTGGAACACTGAAGCTTTCTTT. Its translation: CSAGLAGGWNTEAFF.

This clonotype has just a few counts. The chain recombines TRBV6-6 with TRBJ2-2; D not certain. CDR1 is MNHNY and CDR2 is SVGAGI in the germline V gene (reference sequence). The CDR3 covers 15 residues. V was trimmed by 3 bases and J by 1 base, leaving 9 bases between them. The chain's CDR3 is CASSYSAGNTGELFF. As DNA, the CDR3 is TGTGCCAGCAGTTATTCGGCAGGGAACACCGGGGAGCTGTTTTTT.

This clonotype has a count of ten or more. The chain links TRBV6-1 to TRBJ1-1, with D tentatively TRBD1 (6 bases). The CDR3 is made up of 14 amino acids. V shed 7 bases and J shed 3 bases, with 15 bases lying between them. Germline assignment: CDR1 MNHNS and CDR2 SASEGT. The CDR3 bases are TGTGCCAGCACCAGAACAGGGCGCGACACTGAAGCTTTCTTT. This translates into CASTRTGRDTEAFF.

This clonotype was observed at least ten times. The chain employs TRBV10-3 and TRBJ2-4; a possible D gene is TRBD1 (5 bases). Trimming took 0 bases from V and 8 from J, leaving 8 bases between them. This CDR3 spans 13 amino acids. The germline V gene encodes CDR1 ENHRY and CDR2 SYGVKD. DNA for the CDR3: TGTGCCATCAGTGAGTCCCAGGGTGACATTCAGTACTTC. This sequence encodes CAISESQGDIQYF.

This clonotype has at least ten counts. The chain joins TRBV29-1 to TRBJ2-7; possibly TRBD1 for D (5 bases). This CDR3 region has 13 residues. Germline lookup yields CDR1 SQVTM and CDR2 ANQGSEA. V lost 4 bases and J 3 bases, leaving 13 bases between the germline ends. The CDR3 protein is CSVVGRGFYEQYF. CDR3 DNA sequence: TGCAGCGTTGTGGGGCGAGGTTTCTACGAGCAGTACTTC.

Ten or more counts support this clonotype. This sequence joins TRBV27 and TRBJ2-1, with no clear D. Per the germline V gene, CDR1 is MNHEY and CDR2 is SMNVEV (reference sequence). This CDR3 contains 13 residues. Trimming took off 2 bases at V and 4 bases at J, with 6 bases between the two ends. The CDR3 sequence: CASSLRPYNEQFF. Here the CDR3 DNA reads TGTGCCAGCAGTTTACGGCCTTACAATGAGCAGTTCTTC.

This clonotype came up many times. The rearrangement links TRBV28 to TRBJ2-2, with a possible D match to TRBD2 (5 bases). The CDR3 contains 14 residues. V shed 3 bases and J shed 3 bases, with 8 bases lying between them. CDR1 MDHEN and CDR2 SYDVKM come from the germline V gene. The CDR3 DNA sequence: TGTGCCAGCAGTTTGCAGAGGGACACCGGGGAGCTGTTTTTT. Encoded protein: CASSLQRDTGELFF.

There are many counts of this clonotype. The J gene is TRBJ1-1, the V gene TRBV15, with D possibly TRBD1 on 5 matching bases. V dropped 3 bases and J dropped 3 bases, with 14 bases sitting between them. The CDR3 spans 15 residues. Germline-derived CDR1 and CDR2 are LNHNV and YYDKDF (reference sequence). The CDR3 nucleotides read TGTGCCACCAGCAGGAGCCTCGAGGGGTACACTGAAGCTTTCTTT. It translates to CATSRSLEGYTEAFF.

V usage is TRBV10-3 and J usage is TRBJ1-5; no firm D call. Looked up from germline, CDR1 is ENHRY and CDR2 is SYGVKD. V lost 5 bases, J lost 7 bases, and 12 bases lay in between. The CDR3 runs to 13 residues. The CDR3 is CAISRGGRQPQHF. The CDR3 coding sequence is TGTGCCATCAGTCGAGGTGGGCGACAGCCCCAGCATTTT.

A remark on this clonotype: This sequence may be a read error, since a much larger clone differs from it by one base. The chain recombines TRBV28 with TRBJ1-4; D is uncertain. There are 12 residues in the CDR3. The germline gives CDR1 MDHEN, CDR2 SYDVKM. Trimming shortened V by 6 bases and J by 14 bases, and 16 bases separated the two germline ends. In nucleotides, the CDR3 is TGTGCCAGCAGACGTCCGGGCGCCAGTCTGTTTTTT. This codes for CASRRPGASLFF.

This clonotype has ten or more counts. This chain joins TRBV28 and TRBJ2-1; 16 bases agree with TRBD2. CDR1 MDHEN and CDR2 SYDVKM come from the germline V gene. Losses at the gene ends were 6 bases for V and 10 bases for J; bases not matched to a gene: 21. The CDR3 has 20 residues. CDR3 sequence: CASSLGGFGGTSGRAWEQFF. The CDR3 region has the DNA TGTGCCAGCAGCTTAGGGGGATTCGGGGGGACTAGCGGGAGGGCCTGGGAGCAGTTCTTC.

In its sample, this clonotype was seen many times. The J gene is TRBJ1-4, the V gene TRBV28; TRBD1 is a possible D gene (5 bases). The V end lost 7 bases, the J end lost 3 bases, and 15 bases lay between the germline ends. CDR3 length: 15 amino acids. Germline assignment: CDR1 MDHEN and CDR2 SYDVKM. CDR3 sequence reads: CASTRRGYANEKLFF. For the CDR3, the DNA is TGTGCCAGCACCCGCCGGGGGTACGCTAATGAAAAACTGTTTTTT.

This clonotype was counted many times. The CDR3 sequence: CASNREGTQAFF. For the CDR3, the DNA is TGTGCCAGCAACCGAGAGGGCACCCAAGCTTTCTTT. This sequence joins TRBV7-2 and TRBJ1-1; D ambiguous. CDR1 and CDR2 (germline): SGHTA, FQGNSA. Deletions cut 7 bases from V and 9 bases from J, with 15 bases between. The CDR3 contains 12 residues.

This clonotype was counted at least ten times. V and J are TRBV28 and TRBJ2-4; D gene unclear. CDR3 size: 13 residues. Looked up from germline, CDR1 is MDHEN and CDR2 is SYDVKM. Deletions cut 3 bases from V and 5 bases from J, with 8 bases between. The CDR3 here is CASSFSNQNIQYF. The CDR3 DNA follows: TGTGCCAGCAGTTTCAGTAACCAAAACATTCAGTACTTC.

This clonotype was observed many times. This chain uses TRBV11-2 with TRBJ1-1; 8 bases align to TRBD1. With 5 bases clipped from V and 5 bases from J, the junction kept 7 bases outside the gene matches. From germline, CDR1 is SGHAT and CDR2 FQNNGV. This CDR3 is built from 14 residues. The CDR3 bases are TGTGCCAGCAGCCACAGGGGGAGAAGGACTGAAGCTTTCTTT. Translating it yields CASSHRGRRTEAFF.

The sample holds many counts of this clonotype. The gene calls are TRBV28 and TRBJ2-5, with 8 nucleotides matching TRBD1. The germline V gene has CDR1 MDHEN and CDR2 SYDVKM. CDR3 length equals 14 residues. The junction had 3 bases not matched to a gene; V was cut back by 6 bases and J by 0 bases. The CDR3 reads CASRPGQDQETQYF. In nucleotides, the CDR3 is TGTGCCAGCAGACCGGGACAGGACCAAGAGACCCAGTACTTC.

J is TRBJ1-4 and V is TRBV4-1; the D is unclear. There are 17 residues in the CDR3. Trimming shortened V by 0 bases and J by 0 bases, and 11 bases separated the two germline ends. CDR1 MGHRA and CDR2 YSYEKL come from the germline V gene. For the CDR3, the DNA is TGCGCCAGCAGCCAAGAAAAGGGTACCTCAACTAATGAAAAACTGTTTTTT. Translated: CASSQEKGTSTNEKLFF.

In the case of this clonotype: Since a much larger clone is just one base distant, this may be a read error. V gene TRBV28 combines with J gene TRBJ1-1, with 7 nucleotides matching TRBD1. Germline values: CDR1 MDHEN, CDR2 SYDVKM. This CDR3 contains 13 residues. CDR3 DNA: TGCGCCAGCAGCCATCAGGGGGACACTGAAGCTTTCTTT. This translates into CASSHQGDTEAFF. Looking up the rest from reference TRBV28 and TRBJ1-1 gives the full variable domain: DVKVTQSSRYLVKRTGEKVFLECVQDMDHENMFWYRQDPGLGLRLIYFSYDVKMKEKGDIPEGYSVSREKKERFSLILESASTNQTSMYLCASSHQGDTEAFFGQGTRLTVV.